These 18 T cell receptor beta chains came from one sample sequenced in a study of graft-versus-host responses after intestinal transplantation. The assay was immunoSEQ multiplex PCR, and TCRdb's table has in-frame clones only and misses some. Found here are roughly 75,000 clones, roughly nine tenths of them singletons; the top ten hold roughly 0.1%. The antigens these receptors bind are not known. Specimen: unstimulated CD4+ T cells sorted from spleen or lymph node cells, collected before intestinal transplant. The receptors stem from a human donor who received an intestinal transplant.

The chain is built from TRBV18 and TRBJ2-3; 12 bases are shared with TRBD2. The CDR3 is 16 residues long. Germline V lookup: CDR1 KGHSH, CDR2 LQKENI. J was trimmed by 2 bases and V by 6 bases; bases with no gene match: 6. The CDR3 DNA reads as TGTGCCAGCTCCCTTGGACTAGCGGGGACCACAGATACGCAGTATTTT. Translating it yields CASSLGLAGTTDTQYF.

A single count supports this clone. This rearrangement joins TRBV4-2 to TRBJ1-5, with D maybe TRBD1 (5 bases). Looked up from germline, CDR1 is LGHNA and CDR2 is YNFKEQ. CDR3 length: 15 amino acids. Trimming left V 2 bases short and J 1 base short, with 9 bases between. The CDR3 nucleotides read TGTGCCAGCAGCCAAACAGACAGAAGCAATCAGCCCCAGCATTTT. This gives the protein CASSQTDRSNQPQHF.

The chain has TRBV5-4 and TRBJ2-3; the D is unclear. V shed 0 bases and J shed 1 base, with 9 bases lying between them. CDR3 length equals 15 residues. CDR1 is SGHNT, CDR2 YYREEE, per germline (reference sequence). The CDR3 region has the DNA TGTGCCAGCAGCTTGGTCCGAGTCCGCACAGATACGCAGTATTTT. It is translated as CASSLVRVRTDTQYF.

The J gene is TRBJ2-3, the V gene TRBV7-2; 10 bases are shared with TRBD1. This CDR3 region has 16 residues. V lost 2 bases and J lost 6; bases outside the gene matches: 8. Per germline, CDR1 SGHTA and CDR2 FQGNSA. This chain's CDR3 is CASSLSRTGGSDTQYF. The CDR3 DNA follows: TGTGCCAGCAGCTTATCCAGGACAGGGGGTTCGGATACGCAGTATTTT. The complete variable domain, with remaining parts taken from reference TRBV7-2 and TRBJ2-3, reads GAGVSQSPSNKVTEKGKDVELRCDPISGHTALYWYRQSLGQGLEFLIYFQGNSAPDKSGLPSDRFSAERTGGSVSTLTIQRTQQEDSAVYLCASSLSRTGGSDTQYFGPGTRLTVL.

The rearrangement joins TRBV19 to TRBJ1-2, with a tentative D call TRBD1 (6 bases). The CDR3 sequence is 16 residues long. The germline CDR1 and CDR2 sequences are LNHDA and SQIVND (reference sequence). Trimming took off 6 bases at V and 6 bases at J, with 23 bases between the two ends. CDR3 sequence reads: CASSPQDTFQGNGYTF. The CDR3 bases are TGTGCCAGTAGCCCCCAGGACACCTTCCAGGGGAATGGCTACACCTTC.

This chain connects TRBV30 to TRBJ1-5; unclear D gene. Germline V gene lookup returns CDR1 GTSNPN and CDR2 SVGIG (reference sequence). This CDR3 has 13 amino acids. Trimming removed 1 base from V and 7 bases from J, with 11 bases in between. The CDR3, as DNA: TGTGCCTGGAGTGAGGGAGTGGGACAGCCCCAGCATTTT. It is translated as CAWSEGVGQPQHF.

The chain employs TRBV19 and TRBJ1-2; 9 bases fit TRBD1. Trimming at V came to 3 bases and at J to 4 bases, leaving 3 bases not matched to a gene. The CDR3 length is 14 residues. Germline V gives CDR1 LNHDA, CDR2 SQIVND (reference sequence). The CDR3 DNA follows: TGTGCCAGTAGTATTGGACAGGGGATCTATGGCTACACCTTC. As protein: CASSIGQGIYGYTF.

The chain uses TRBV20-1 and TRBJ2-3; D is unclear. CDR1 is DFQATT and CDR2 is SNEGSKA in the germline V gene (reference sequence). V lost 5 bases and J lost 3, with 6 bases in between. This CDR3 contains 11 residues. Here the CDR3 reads CSASRTDTQYF. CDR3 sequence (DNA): TGCAGTGCTTCCCGGACAGATACGCAGTATTTT.

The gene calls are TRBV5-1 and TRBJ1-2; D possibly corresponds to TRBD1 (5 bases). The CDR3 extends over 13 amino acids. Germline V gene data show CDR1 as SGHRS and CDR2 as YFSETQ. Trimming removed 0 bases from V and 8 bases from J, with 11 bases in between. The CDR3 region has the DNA TGCGCCAGCAGCTTGGCCCAGGGTGGCGGCTACACCTTC. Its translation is CASSLAQGGGYTF. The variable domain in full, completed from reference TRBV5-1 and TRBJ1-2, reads KAGVTQTPRYLIKTRGQQVTLSCSPISGHRSVSWYQQTPGQGLQFLFEYFSETQRNKGNFPGRFSGRQFSNSRSEMNVSTLELGDSALYLCASSLAQGGGYTFGSGTRLTVV.

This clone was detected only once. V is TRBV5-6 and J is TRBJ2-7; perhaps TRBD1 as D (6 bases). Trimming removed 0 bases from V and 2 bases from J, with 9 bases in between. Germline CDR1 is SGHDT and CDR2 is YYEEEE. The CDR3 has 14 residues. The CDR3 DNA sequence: TGTGCCAGCAGCTTGGGAGGGGGAACCTACGAGCAGTACTTC. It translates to CASSLGGGTYEQYF.

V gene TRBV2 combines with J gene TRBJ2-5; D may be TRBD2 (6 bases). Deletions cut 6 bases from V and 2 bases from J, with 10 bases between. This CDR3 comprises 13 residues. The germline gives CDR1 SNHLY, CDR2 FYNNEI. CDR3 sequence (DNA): TGTGCCAGCAGAAGCGGGTTACAAGAGACCCAGTACTTC. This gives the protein CASRSGLQETQYF. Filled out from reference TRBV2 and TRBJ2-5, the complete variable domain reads EPEVTQTPSHQVTQMGQEVILRCVPISNHLYFYWYRQILGQKVEFLVSFYNNEISEKSEIFDDQFSVERPDGSNFTLKIRSTKLEDSAMYFCASRSGLQETQYFGPGTRLLVL.

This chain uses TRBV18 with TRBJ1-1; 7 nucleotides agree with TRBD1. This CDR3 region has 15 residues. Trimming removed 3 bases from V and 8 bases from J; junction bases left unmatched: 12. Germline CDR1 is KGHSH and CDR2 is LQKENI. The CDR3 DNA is TGTGCCAGCTCACCCGCAGGGGGATCGGACCTAGAAGCTTTCTTT. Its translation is CASSPAGGSDLEAFF.

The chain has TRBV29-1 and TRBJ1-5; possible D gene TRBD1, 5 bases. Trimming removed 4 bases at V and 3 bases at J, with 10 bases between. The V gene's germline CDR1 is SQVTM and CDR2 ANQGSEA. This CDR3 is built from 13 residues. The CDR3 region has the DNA TGCAGCGTTGCCGACAGTATCAATCAGCCCCAGCATTTT. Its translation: CSVADSINQPQHF.

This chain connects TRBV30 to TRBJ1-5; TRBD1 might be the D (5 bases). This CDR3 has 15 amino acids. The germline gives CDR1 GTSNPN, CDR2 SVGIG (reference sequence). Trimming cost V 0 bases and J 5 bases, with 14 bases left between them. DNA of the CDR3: TGTGCCTGGAGTGTAAGGGGTCCTGGGCATCAGCCCCAGCATTTT. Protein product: CAWSVRGPGHQPQHF.

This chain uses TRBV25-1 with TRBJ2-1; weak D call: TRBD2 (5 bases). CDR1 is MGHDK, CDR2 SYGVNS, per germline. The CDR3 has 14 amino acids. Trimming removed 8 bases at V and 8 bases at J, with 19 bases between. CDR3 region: CASGTSRGNDEQFF. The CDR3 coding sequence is TGTGCCAGCGGAACTTCACGGGGTAACGATGAGCAGTTCTTC. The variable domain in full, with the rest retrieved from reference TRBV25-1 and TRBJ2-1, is EADIYQTPRYLVIGTGKKITLECSQTMGHDKMYWYQQDPGMELHLIHYSYGVNSTEKGDLSSESTVSRIRTEHFPLTLESARPSHTSQYLCASGTSRGNDEQFFGPGTRLTVL.

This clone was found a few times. CDR3 loop: CASSEARTGGRDTEAFF. The CDR3 DNA is TGTGCCAGCAGTGAAGCAAGGACCGGGGGGCGTGACACTGAAGCTTTCTTT. The chain joins TRBV2 to TRBJ1-1; TRBD1 is a possible D gene (6 bases). V lost 0 bases and J 3 bases, leaving 17 bases between the germline ends. The germline CDR1 and CDR2 sequences are SNHLY and FYNNEI. The CDR3 is 17 residues long.

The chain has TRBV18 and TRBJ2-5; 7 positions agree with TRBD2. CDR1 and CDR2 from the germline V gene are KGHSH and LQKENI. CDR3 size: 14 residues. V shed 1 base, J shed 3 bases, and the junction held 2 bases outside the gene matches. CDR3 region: CASSPQLAEETQYF. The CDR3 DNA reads TGTGCCAGCTCACCACAGCTAGCGGAAGAGACCCAGTACTTC.

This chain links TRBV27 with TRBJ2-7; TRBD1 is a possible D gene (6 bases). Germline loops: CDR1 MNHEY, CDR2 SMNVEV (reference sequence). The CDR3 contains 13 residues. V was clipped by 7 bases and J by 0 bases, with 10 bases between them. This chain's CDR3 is CASTRRGSYEQYF. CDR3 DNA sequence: TGTGCCAGCACCCGCAGGGGCTCCTACGAGCAGTACTTC.